This T cell receptor (beta chain) is drawn from a study of cytomegalovirus exposure and HLA in healthy donors. Regarding this clone: The antigen remains unidentified.

Whole-study results and caveats: Most TCR beta V segments were productive about 90% or about 30% of the time in an earlier analysis.

The PCR was carried out with 60 Vbeta primers and 13 Jbeta primers. Repertoires were generated with immunoSEQ multiplex PCR, while TCRdb's copy carries only in-frame clones and drops some. The profile shows some 87,000 clones, around three quarters of them singletons. The source is a woman between 50 and 59 years old in good health and CMV-seropositive. Input material: PBMCs.

As DNA, the CDR3 is TGCGCCAGCAGTGATACGAGGACAGCCTCCTGGGCGGTGCAGTTCTTC. This translates into CASSDTRTASWAVQFF. J is TRBJ2-1 and V is TRBV10-2, with a weak D call TRBD1 (6 bases). Germline V gene data show CDR1 as WSHSY and CDR2 as SAAADI. Trimming cost V 3 bases and J 12 bases, with 24 bases left between them. The CDR3 length is 16 residues.